The rows below give T cell receptor beta chains drawn from one sample of a study of T cell responses to AZD1222 COVID-19 vaccine. Using immunoSEQ multiplex PCR, the repertoire was profiled, and TCRdb retains in-frame clones only, with some absent. The repertoire holds approximately 73,000 clones, with around 84% as singletons. This material consisted of peripheral blood, taken on day 0 of AZD1222 vaccination. All receptors come from an adult in good health. CDR3s include the opening cysteine and the closing phenylalanine or tryptophan. The D gene is left open where the match is weak. Clone size is stated in some rows and not others, as once, few, many or a class when expanded.

J: TRBJ1-1; size: .; V: TRBV11-3; D: TRBD1; DNA: TGTGCCAGCAGCCGAGGGACAGGGGGAAGGAACACTGAAGCTTTCTTT; CDR3: CASSRGTGGRNTEAFF
J: TRBJ1-2; size: .; V: TRBV30; D: .; DNA: TGTGCCTGGAGTGGGCAGGGGATTGGCTACACCTTC; CDR3: CAWSGQGIGYTF
J: TRBJ2-1; size: .; V: TRBV4-2; D: .; DNA: TGTGCCAGCAGCCAGGGGAAGGCAAATGAGCAGTTCTTC; CDR3: CASSQGKANEQFF
J: TRBJ2-5; size: .; V: TRBV7-9; D: .; DNA: TGTGCCAGCAGCTTACAGGGGGGTGGACAAGAGACCCAGTACTTC; CDR3: CASSLQGGGQETQYF
J: TRBJ2-1; size: few; V: TRBV11-3; D: TRBD2; DNA: TGTGCCAGCAGCTTAGGGACTAGCGGGGGGGCCAATGAGCAGTTCTTC; CDR3: CASSLGTSGGANEQFF
J: TRBJ2-7; size: .; V: TRBV6-1; D: .; DNA: TGTGCCAGCAGTGACCTTGCAAACTCCTACGAGCAGTACTTC; CDR3: CASSDLANSYEQYF
J: TRBJ1-3; size: .; V: TRBV7-9; D: .; DNA: TGTGCCAGCAGCCCCCCTGGACGGTCATCTGGAAACACCATATATTTT; CDR3: CASSPPGRSSGNTIYF
J: TRBJ2-3; size: .; V: TRBV11-2; D: .; DNA: TGTGCCAGCAGCTTAGTGGGAGGGGGTGGCACAGATACGCAGTATTTT; CDR3: CASSLVGGGGTDTQYF
J: TRBJ1-1; size: .; V: TRBV28; D: TRBD1; DNA: TGTGCCAGCAGTCACCCGACAGGGGCTGAAGCTTTCTTT; CDR3: CASSHPTGAEAFF
J: TRBJ1-1; size: .; V: TRBV7-9; D: TRBD1; DNA: TGTGCCAGCAGCCTACAGGGGGCGTTGGCTTTCTTT; CDR3: CASSLQGALAFF
J: TRBJ1-5; size: .; V: TRBV6-5; D: .; DNA: TGTGCCAGCAGGCCCGGGGTCGATCAGCCCCAGCATTTT; CDR3: CASRPGVDQPQHF
J: TRBJ1-6; size: .; V: TRBV6-5; D: TRBD1; DNA: TGTGCCAGCAGTTACTCGGGAAGGGGGCCTAATTCACCCCTCCACTTT; CDR3: CASSYSGRGPNSPLHF
J: TRBJ2-5; size: once; V: TRBV7-8; D: .; DNA: TGTGCCAGCAGCCCACAGTACACCCAAGAGACCCAGTACTTC; CDR3: CASSPQYTQETQYF
J: TRBJ1-1; size: .; V: TRBV4-1; D: .; DNA: TGCGCCAGCAGCCAAGAGGTCCCCAGGGGTGTAACTTTCTTT; CDR3: CASSQEVPRGVTFF
J: TRBJ2-5; size: .; V: TRBV7-3; D: TRBD1; DNA: TGTGCCAGCAGCTCGCAGGGGGCAGAGACCCAGTACTTC; CDR3: CASSSQGAETQYF
J: TRBJ2-2; size: few; V: TRBV2; D: .; DNA: TGTGCCAGCCGGGACATTGACACCGGGGAGCTGTTTTTT; CDR3: CASRDIDTGELFF
J: TRBJ1-2; size: .; V: TRBV7-2; D: .; DNA: TGTGCCAGCAGCTTAGACGGGGGAATAGGAGGCTACACCTTC; CDR3: CASSLDGGIGGYTF
J: TRBJ2-7; size: .; V: TRBV19; D: TRBD1; DNA: TGTGCCAGTAGTATCCGGACAGGGCCGTACGAGCAGTACTTC; CDR3: CASSIRTGPYEQYF
J: TRBJ2-5; size: .; V: TRBV11-2; D: .; DNA: TGTGCCAGCAGCTTAGATCTCTCGACCGGGGGGACCCAGTACTTC; CDR3: CASSLDLSTGGTQYF
J: TRBJ2-7; size: .; V: TRBV4-3; D: .; DNA: TGCGCCAGCAGCCAAGACGAGCAGTACTTC; CDR3: CASSQDEQYF
J: TRBJ2-3; size: .; V: TRBV9; D: .; DNA: TGTGCCAGCAGCGTAGGACAGGCCACAGATACGCAGTATTTT; CDR3: CASSVGQATDTQYF
J: TRBJ1-6; size: few; V: TRBV6-1; D: .; DNA: TGTGCCAGCAGTGAAAAGGGCGCATGGGGGAATCGAGTCGATAATTCACCCCTCCACTTT; CDR3: CASSEKGAWGNRVDNSPLHF
J: TRBJ1-3; size: .; V: TRBV2; D: .; DNA: TGTGCCACCCAGTCGGACTCTGGAAACACCATATATTTT; CDR3: CATQSDSGNTIYF
J: TRBJ2-1; size: .; V: TRBV10-1; D: .; DNA: TGCGCCAGCAGTACCTCCACGAGGGGCTCCTACAATGAGCAGTTCTTC; CDR3: CASSTSTRGSYNEQFF
J: TRBJ1-2; size: once; V: TRBV5-4; D: TRBD1; DNA: TGTGCCAGCAGCGGGGGCCGGGACAGGGGCAGCTATGGCTACACCTTC; CDR3: CASSGGRDRGSYGYTF
J: TRBJ2-1; size: .; V: TRBV11-2; D: .; DNA: TGTGCCAGCAGCCTAGAGCACGGGGGCTCCTACAATGAGCAGTTCTTC; CDR3: CASSLEHGGSYNEQFF
J: TRBJ1-1; size: .; V: TRBV18; D: .; DNA: TGTGCCAGCTCAAATGGGGAGAACACTGAAGCTTTCTTT; CDR3: CASSNGENTEAFF
J: TRBJ1-2; size: .; V: TRBV15; D: TRBD1; DNA: TGTGCCACCAGCAGTAAGACAGGGAATGGCTACACCTTC; CDR3: CATSSKTGNGYTF
J: TRBJ2-5; size: .; V: TRBV21-1; D: .; DNA: TGTGCCAGCAGCAACCGGACAGGGCCGCAAGAGACCCAGTACTTC; CDR3: CASSNRTGPQETQYF
J: TRBJ2-1; size: once; V: TRBV28; D: .; DNA: TGTGCCAGCAGTTCTCTGTCAGGGGTGGTTAGGCAGTTCTTC; CDR3: CASSSLSGVVRQFF
J: TRBJ2-3; size: .; V: TRBV10-3; D: TRBD2; DNA: TGTGCCATCAGTGAGGGAGCGGGGAGTCACACAGATACGCAGTATTTT; CDR3: CAISEGAGSHTDTQYF
J: TRBJ1-5; size: .; V: TRBV6-5; D: .; DNA: TGTGCCAGCATGTCGATGCAGGGTGGCAATCAGCCCCAGCATTTT; CDR3: CASMSMQGGNQPQHF
J: TRBJ1-4; size: .; V: TRBV10-3; D: TRBD1; DNA: TGTGCCATCAGGGAGGGGCAGGGGGCTTCAACTAATGAAAAACTGTTTTTT; CDR3: CAIREGQGASTNEKLFF
J: TRBJ1-1; size: .; V: TRBV30; D: .; DNA: TGTGCCTGGAGTAGGGGCACGGACACTGAAGCTTTCTTT; CDR3: CAWSRGTDTEAFF
J: TRBJ2-3; size: .; V: TRBV30; D: .; DNA: TGTGCCTGGAGTGTACGGAGGGGAGCCACAGATACGCAGTATTTT; CDR3: CAWSVRRGATDTQYF
J: TRBJ2-1; size: .; V: TRBV4-1; D: .; DNA: TGCGCCAGCAGCCAAGTGAGGGGGACCTACAATGAGCAGTTCTTC; CDR3: CASSQVRGTYNEQFF
J: TRBJ1-6; size: .; V: TRBV2; D: TRBD1; DNA: TGTGCCAGCAGGGACAGGGGGAATTCACCCCTCCACTTT; CDR3: CASRDRGNSPLHF
J: TRBJ2-3; size: .; V: TRBV20-1; D: .; DNA: TGCAGTGCTAGTGGGCAGCTTAACACAGATACGCAGTATTTT; CDR3: CSASGQLNTDTQYF
J: TRBJ2-5; size: .; V: TRBV2; D: TRBD2; DNA: TGTGCCACAGCGGGGGGGCGGGAGACCCAGTACTTC; CDR3: CATAGGRETQYF
J: TRBJ2-7; size: .; V: TRBV11-1; D: .; DNA: TGTGCCAGCCGACCAGCAGGGGTAGGATCCTACGAGCAGTACTTC; CDR3: CASRPAGVGSYEQYF
J: TRBJ2-4; size: .; V: TRBV19; D: .; DNA: TGTGCCAGTAGTATAGGAGGCTTAGCCAAAAACATTCAGTACTTC; CDR3: CASSIGGLAKNIQYF
J: TRBJ2-3; size: .; V: TRBV7-3; D: .; DNA: TGTGCCAGCAGCTTCCTGGGAGATACGCAGTATTTT; CDR3: CASSFLGDTQYF
J: TRBJ2-3; size: .; V: TRBV3-1/TRBV3-2; D: TRBD2; DNA: TGTGCCAGCAGCCACCCACTAGCGGAGGCAGATACGCAGTATTTT; CDR3: CASSHPLAEADTQYF